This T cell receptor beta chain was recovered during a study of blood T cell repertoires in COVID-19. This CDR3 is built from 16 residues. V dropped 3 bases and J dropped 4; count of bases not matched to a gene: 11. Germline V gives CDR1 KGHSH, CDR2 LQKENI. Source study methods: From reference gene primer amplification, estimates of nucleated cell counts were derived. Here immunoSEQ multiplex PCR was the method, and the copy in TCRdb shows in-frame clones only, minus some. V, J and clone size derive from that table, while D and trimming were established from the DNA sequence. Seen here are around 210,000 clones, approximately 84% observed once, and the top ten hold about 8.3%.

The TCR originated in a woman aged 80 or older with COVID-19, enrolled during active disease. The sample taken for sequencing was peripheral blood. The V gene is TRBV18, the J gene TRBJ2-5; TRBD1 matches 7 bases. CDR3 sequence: CASSPLQGIRGETQYF. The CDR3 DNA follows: TGTGCCAGCTCACCTTTACAGGGGATTCGGGGAGAGACCCAGTACTTC.